This T cell receptor beta chain was recovered during a study of cytomegalovirus exposure and HLA in healthy donors. Primers: 60 Vbeta forward and 13 Jbeta reverse. TCRdb's copy holds only in-frame clones and misses some; the assay was immunoSEQ multiplex PCR. The top ten hold roughly 2.1% of the sample, which has some 150,000 clones, around 70% seen once. This clone has just a few counts. The CDR3 loop spans 17 amino acids. V shed 1 base and J 2 bases; nucleotides not matched to a gene: 8. Germline V lookup: CDR1 GTSNPN, CDR2 SVGIG (reference sequence). The chain combines TRBV30 with TRBJ1-5; 10 nucleotides agree with TRBD1. Material: PBMCs. The origin of this receptor is a man aged 35-49 years in good health and CMV-seronegative. CDR3 sequence: CAWSAGDRGDGNQPQHF. DNA of the CDR3: TGTGCCTGGAGTGCCGGGGACAGGGGAGATGGCAATCAGCCCCAGCATTTT.